This T cell receptor (beta chain) derives from a study of T cell repertoires in cytomegalovirus infection. Study-level information: Public TCR beta signatures indicated both CMV infection and matching HLA type. Study-wide findings and caveats: Individuals carrying CMV plus the relevant HLA were identified by cumulative frequency of public TCR beta families. There were HLA-C-restricted CMV-specific TCR beta clonotypes dominating the ex vivo response.

This CDR3 comprises 14 residues. CDR1 MDHEN and CDR2 SYDVKM come from the germline V gene. The V and J ends lost 3 bases and 0 bases respectively, with 9 bases between them. One entry per CDR3 protein results from TCRdb running MiXCR on the reads. The sample includes some 300,000 distinct CDR3 sequences, around 9.6% of them seen just once. In its sample, this clonotype was seen many times. The antigen is undetermined. The specimen was PBMCs. This sequence originates from a human donor in good health (CMV status not recorded). Some clones in this sample may be carry-over from other donors' samples. This rearrangement joins TRBV28 to TRBJ2-7; no clear D. CDR3 in DNA: TGTGCCAGCAGTTTGTCCACAGTCTCCTACGAGCAGTACGTC. Amino acid sequence: CASSLSTVSYEQYV.